This T cell receptor beta chain is drawn from a study of T cells after posttransplantation cyclophosphamide. Points from the study as a whole: Tissue-infiltrating T cells from skin or gut overlapped little with blood T cells. Later blood repertoires were often dominated by clones from the donor CD8+ memory compartment.

With respect to this clone: Its antigen remains unknown.

There are 16 residues in the CDR3. The trim removed 1 base at V and 5 bases at J, leaving 9 bases unmatched. Germline V CDR1 and CDR2: SGHNT, YYREEE (reference sequence). The table came from immunoSEQ multiplex PCR; TCRdb's copy has only in-frame clones and leaves some out. The profile shows some 47,000 clones, 70% to 90% of them singletons. The clonotype was recovered from a man in his thirties or forties with a blood cancer, CMV-positive, and with a related stem cell donor. This sequence joins TRBV5-4 and TRBJ2-5; 9 nucleotides agree with TRBD2. Sequencing input: PBMCs. The CDR3 coding sequence is TGTGCCAGCAGCTTGAGAGCGGGAGGTGGCCTGGAGACCCAGTACTTC. Translating gives CASSLRAGGGLETQYF.